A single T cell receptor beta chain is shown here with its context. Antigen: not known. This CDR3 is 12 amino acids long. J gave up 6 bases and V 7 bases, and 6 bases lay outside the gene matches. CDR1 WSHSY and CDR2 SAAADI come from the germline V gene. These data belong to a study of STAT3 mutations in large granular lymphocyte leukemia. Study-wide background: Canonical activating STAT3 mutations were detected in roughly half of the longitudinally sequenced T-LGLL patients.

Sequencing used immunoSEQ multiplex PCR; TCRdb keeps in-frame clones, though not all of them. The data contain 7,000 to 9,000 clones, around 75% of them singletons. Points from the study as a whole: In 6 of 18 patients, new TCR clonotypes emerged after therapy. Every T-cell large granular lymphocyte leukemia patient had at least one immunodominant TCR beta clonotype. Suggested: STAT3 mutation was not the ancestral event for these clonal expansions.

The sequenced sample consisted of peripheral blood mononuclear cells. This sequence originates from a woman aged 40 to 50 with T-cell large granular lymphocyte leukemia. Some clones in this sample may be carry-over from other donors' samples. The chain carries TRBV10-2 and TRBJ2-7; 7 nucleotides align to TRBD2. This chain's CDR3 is CASKQGGSEQYF. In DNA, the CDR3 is TGCGCCAGCAAGCAGGGAGGGTCCGAGCAGTACTTC.